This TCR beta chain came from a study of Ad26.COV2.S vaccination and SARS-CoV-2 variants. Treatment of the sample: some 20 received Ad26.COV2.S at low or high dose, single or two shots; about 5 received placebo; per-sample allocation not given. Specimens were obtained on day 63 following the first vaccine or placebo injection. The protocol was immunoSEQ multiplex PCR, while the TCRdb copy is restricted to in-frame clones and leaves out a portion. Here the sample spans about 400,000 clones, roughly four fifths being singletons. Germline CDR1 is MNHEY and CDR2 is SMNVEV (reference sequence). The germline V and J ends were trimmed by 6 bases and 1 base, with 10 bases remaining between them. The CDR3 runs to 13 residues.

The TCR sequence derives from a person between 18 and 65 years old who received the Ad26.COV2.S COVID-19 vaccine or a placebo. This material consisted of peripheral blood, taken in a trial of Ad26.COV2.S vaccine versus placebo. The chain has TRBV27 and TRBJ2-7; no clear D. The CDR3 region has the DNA TGTGCCAGCAGCCCCCAAGCGTCCTACGAGCAGTACTTC. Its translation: CASSPQASYEQYF.